This TCR beta chain was captured by sequencing in a study of cytomegalovirus exposure and HLA in healthy donors. Overall study findings and caveats: Reported performance of the classifier showed diagnosis of cytomegalovirus status with high specificity and sensitivity.

Researchers ran the PCR with 60 Vbeta and 13 Jbeta primers. Produced via immunoSEQ multiplex PCR; TCRdb's table is partial and in-frame only. The repertoire includes about 80,000 clones, roughly 65% of them detected once, and roughly 4% sits in the top ten. Turning to this clone: Its specificity is unknown.

This CDR3 spans 16 amino acids. The J segment lost 2 bases and the V segment lost 0 bases, leaving 1 base of the junction unmatched. Germline values: CDR1 LNHNV, CDR2 YYDKDF (reference sequence). This chain uses TRBV15 with TRBJ2-2; 9 bases fit TRBD2. The sample was PBMCs. The clonotype was recovered from a male donor in good health and CMV-seropositive. This CDR3 is CATSRELAGNTGELFF. CDR3 nucleotide sequence: TGTGCCACCAGCAGAGAGCTAGCGGGAAACACCGGGGAGCTGTTTTTT.